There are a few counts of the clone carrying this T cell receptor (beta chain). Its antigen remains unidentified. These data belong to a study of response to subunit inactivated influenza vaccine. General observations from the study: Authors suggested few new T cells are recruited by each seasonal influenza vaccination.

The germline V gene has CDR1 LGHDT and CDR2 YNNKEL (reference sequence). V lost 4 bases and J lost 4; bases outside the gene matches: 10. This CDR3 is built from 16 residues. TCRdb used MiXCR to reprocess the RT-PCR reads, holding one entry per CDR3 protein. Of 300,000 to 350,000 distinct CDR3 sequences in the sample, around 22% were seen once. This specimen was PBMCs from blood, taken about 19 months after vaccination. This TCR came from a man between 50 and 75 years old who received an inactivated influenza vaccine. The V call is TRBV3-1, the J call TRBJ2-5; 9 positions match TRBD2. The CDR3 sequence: CASSPRQKLAGETQYF. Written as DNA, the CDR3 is TGTGCCAGCAGCCCTCGACAGAAACTAGCGGGAGAGACCCAGTACTTC.